Presented here are 12 T cell receptor beta chains from one specimen sequenced in a study of identical twins. TCRdb re-called the 5' RACE reads with MiXCR, one entry per CDR3 protein. The sample includes roughly 500,000 distinct CDR3 sequences, less than 25% of them seen just once. The same data also contributed to another study, on T cells expressing NK-cell markers.

The specimen was CD4+ T cells sorted from blood. The receptors here all came from a woman between 18 and 29 years old in good health.

This rearrangement joins TRBV20-1 to TRBJ1-6, with D hard to call. The CDR3 has 17 amino acids. Germline lookup yields CDR1 DFQATT and CDR2 SNEGSKA (reference sequence). V lost 0 bases and J lost 4, with 16 bases in between. Here the CDR3 reads CSARDLATETYNSPLHF. The CDR3 coding sequence is TGCAGTGCTAGAGATCTGGCTACAGAGACTTATAATTCACCCCTCCACTTT.

The rearrangement uses TRBV9 and TRBJ2-1, with D uncertain. The CDR3 totals 15 residues. Germline loops: CDR1 SGDLS, CDR2 YYNGEE. The V end lost 0 bases, the J end lost 6 bases, and 13 bases lay between the germline ends. This CDR3 is CASSVEASTINEQFF. The CDR3 coding sequence is TGTGCCAGCAGCGTAGAAGCTTCCACCATCAATGAGCAGTTCTTC.

This chain joins TRBV20-1 and TRBJ2-3; D tentatively reads TRBD1 or TRBD2 (6 bases each). The germline V gene encodes CDR1 DFQATT and CDR2 SNEGSKA (reference sequence). The V gene lost 7 bases and the J gene lost 8 bases, with 25 bases spanning the gap. CDR3 length: 15 amino acids. In DNA form, the CDR3 reads TGCAGTGTCCCGTGGAGGGGGGACGGTTTCGGTACGCAGTATTTT. Translating gives CSVPWRGDGFGTQYF.

The sample holds many counts of this clonotype. This chain uses TRBV5-1 with TRBJ2-5; maybe TRBD2 (5 bases). CDR1 is SGHRS and CDR2 is YFSETQ in the germline V gene. Trimming stripped 0 bases from V and 2 bases from J, with 5 bases between. This CDR3 is 13 amino acids long. The CDR3 DNA follows: TGCGCCAGCAGCTTGGGGACTCAAGAGACCCAGTACTTC. Its protein is CASSLGTQETQYF.

This clonotype was detected a few times. The J gene is TRBJ1-5, the V gene TRBV10-3; D uncertain. The CDR3 totals 15 residues. V lost 4 bases and J 0 bases, leaving 10 bases between the germline ends. Germline loops: CDR1 ENHRY, CDR2 SYGVKD. The CDR3 loop is CAISGGRISNQPQHF. In DNA, the CDR3 is TGTGCCATCAGTGGCGGACGGATTAGCAATCAGCCCCAGCATTTT.

The chain recombines TRBV5-1 with TRBJ2-7, with TRBD2 matching 9 bases. With V trimmed by 3 bases and J by 2 bases, 6 bases remained unmatched. Germline assignment: CDR1 SGHRS and CDR2 YFSETQ. This CDR3 spans 15 amino acids. The CDR3 region is CASSSGGRAPYEQYF. In DNA form, the CDR3 reads TGCGCCAGCAGCTCCGGCGGGAGGGCACCCTACGAGCAGTACTTC.

J is TRBJ1-1 and V is TRBV20-1; D is undetermined. This CDR3 has 12 amino acids. The germline V gene encodes CDR1 DFQATT and CDR2 SNEGSKA (reference sequence). V dropped 3 bases and J dropped 11 bases, with 16 bases sitting between them. The CDR3 sequence is CSASERSLEAFF. CDR3 DNA: TGCAGTGCTAGTGAACGGTCCTTGGAGGCTTTCTTT.

The gene calls are TRBV30 and TRBJ2-7, with 8 nucleotides matching TRBD2. V was pared by 0 bases and J by 6 bases, with 13 bases of the junction left unmatched. The CDR3 consists of 16 residues. Germline CDR1 GTSNPN, CDR2 SVGIG (reference sequence). CDR3 in DNA: TGTGCCTGGAGTGTAAGGTGGCGGGGGGCGAATGCCGAGCAGTACTTC. The encoded protein is CAWSVRWRGANAEQYF.

The chain recombines TRBV27 with TRBJ2-7, with D maybe TRBD2 (7 bases). This CDR3 contains 17 residues. Germline V CDR1 and CDR2: MNHEY, SMNVEV (reference sequence). The ends were cut back, 0 bases at V and 4 bases at J, with 19 bases in the middle. The DNA for the CDR3 is TGTGCCAGCAGTTTATCGCGGGGGTGGGGGCGCGTATACGAGCAGTACTTC. Its protein product is CASSLSRGWGRVYEQYF.

This rearrangement joins TRBV6-1 to TRBJ1-2; 7 positions agree with TRBD1. The V and J ends lost 5 bases and 8 bases, in that order; junction bases with no gene match: 11. This CDR3 has 14 residues. Germline loops: CDR1 MNHNS, CDR2 SASEGT. The CDR3 DNA reads as TGTGCCAGCAGTCCTTCAGGGGGGATGGCGGGCTACACCTTC. Protein sequence: CASSPSGGMAGYTF.

V and J are TRBV19 and TRBJ2-3, with 8 bases fitting TRBD1. CDR1 LNHDA and CDR2 SQIVND come from the germline V gene (reference sequence). The CDR3 totals 14 residues. Trimming removed 4 bases from V and 4 bases from J; junction bases left unmatched: 4. CDR3 in DNA: TGTGCCAGTAGTACCCAGGGGGCTCCAGATACGCAGTATTTT. Residues: CASSTQGAPDTQYF. Based on the CDR3 plus reference TRBV19 and TRBJ2-3, the full variable domain is DGGITQSPKYLFRKEGQNVTLSCEQNLNHDAMYWYRQDPGQGLRLIYYSQIVNDFQKGDIAEGYSVSREKKESFPLTVTSAQKNPTAFYLCASSTQGAPDTQYFGPGTRLTVL.

The gene calls are TRBV2 and TRBJ2-5, with TRBD2 matching 11 bases. The V gene end was trimmed by 6 bases and the J gene end by 1 base; junction bases not matched to a gene: 1. Germline V gene sequence: CDR1 SNHLY, CDR2 FYNNEI. The length of the CDR3 is 14 residues. The CDR3 sequence: CASRTSGAQETQYF. The CDR3 coding sequence is TGTGCCAGCAGGACTAGCGGGGCCCAAGAGACCCAGTACTTC.